Listed below are T cell receptor beta chains from one sample, sequenced in a study of blood T cell repertoires in COVID-19. Libraries were prepared by immunoSEQ multiplex PCR; TCRdb keeps only in-frame clonotypes and omits some of them. The sample lists 200,000 or so clones; about 80% were seen once. The sequenced sample consisted of peripheral blood. These receptors originate from a human donor with acute or convalescent COVID-19. The donor label of this sample is uncertain. CDR3s include the opening cysteine and the closing phenylalanine or tryptophan. The D gene is left open where the match is weak. Clone size appears in some rows only: once, few, many, or a class for an expanded clone.

CDR3	DNA	size	J	V	D
CASSSKTVNTGELFF	TGTGCCAGCAGCTCAAAGACAGTAAACACCGGGGAGCTGTTTTTT	few	TRBJ2-2	TRBV5-4	NA
CASSLDRNYGYTF	TGTGCCAGCAGTTTGGACAGGAACTATGGCTACACCTTC	NA	TRBJ1-2	TRBV12-3/TRBV12-4	TRBD1
CASRSVGVFYGYTF	TGTGCCAGCCGTTCCGTGGGCGTCTTCTATGGCTACACCTTC	NA	TRBJ1-2	TRBV28	NA
CASSRLVQETQYF	TGTGCCAGCAGTCGACTAGTTCAAGAGACCCAGTACTTC	NA	TRBJ2-5	TRBV28	NA
CASSIERERTDTQYF	TGTGCCAGTAGTATCGAGCGGGAGCGGACAGATACGCAGTATTTT	NA	TRBJ2-3	TRBV19	TRBD2
CAWSRGLAGGADTQYF	TGTGCCTGGAGTAGGGGACTAGCGGGAGGGGCAGATACGCAGTATTTT	NA	TRBJ2-3	TRBV30	TRBD2
CASSPGQANYGYTF	TGTGCCAGCAGCCCCGGACAGGCCAACTATGGCTACACCTTC	NA	TRBJ1-2	TRBV3-1/TRBV3-2	TRBD1
CSTHTDTQYF	TGCAGTACTCACACAGATACGCAGTATTTT	few	TRBJ2-3	TRBV20-1	NA
CASSLSALAGGGANVLTF	TGTGCCAGCAGTTTATCGGCACTAGCGGGAGGGGGGGCCAACGTCCTGACTTTC	NA	TRBJ2-6	TRBV27	TRBD2
CASSLLQGSPDTQYF	TGCGCCAGCAGCTTGTTACAGGGGAGCCCAGATACGCAGTATTTT	NA	TRBJ2-3	TRBV5-1	TRBD1
CASSQVDRDPYF	TGTGCCAGCAGCCAAGTCGACAGGGACCCGTATTTT	NA	TRBJ2-3	TRBV4-2	TRBD1
CASSPGYGGGYTF	TGTGCCAGCAGCCCAGGTTACGGGGGTGGCTACACCTTC	NA	TRBJ1-2	TRBV11-2	NA
CASSPTGGTGELFF	TGTGCCAGCTCACCGACAGGGGGCACCGGGGAGCTGTTTTTT	NA	TRBJ2-2	TRBV18	TRBD1
CASSPFVDRWSTEAFF	TGTGCCAGCAGCCCCTTTGTTGACAGGTGGAGCACTGAAGCTTTCTTT	NA	TRBJ1-1	TRBV7-8	NA
CSALDTRETQYF	TGCAGCGCCCTGGACACAAGGGAGACCCAGTACTTC	many	TRBJ2-5	TRBV29-1	NA
CASSPGTSNIQYF	TGTGCCAGCTCACCCGGGACTAGCAACATTCAGTACTTC	NA	TRBJ2-4	TRBV18	TRBD2
CASKSTGTGEQYF	TGTGCCAGCAAATCGACAGGGACGGGCGAGCAGTACTTC	NA	TRBJ2-7	TRBV2	TRBD1
CASSGRWTSGRANEQFF	TGTGCCAGTAGTGGTAGGTGGACTAGCGGGAGGGCTAATGAGCAGTTCTTC	many	TRBJ2-1	TRBV19	TRBD2
CASSPGSGSFYEQYF	TGCGCCAGCAGCCCGGGTAGCGGGAGTTTCTACGAGCAGTACTTC	NA	TRBJ2-7	TRBV5-1	TRBD2
CASSAPGQAPYEQYF	TGTGCCAGCAGCGCCCCGGGACAGGCCCCCTACGAGCAGTACTTC	NA	TRBJ2-7	TRBV7-9	TRBD1
CASSRTGTSGNTGELFF	TGTGCCAGCAGCCGTACCGGGACTAGCGGGAACACCGGGGAGCTGTTTTTT	once	TRBJ2-2	TRBV5-8	TRBD2
CASRGPREQFF	TGTGCCAGCAGGGGCCCAAGAGAGCAGTTCTTC	NA	TRBJ2-1	TRBV12-3/TRBV12-4	NA
CATGLGLVDDEQFF	TGTGCCACCGGATTGGGACTGGTGGATGATGAGCAGTTCTTC	once	TRBJ2-1	TRBV12-5	NA
CASTRTTGEQYF	TGTGCCAGCACCAGGACGACGGGGGAGCAGTACTTC	NA	TRBJ2-7	TRBV28	NA
CASKGGVTEAFF	TGTGCCAGCAAAGGGGGCGTGACTGAAGCTTTCTTT	NA	TRBJ1-1	TRBV28	TRBD1
CASSQYQQGLYGYTF	TGTGCCAGCAGCCAATACCAACAGGGTCTCTATGGCTACACCTTC	once	TRBJ1-2	TRBV4-2	NA
CASSTTSGTYEQYF	TGTGCCAGCAGCACGACTAGCGGAACCTACGAGCAGTACTTC	NA	TRBJ2-7	TRBV11-2	TRBD2
CASSPPRVFNYGYTF	TGTGCCAGCAGCCCTCCCAGGGTTTTTAACTATGGCTACACCTTC	NA	TRBJ1-2	TRBV4-2	NA
CASSLELGRNYGYTF	TGTGCCAGCAGCTTAGAGTTGGGCAGAAACTATGGCTACACCTTC	once	TRBJ1-2	TRBV11-2	NA
CASSGSSLAYRPDEQFF	TGTGCCAGCAGTGGATCGTCACTAGCATACAGGCCGGATGAGCAGTTCTTC	NA	TRBJ2-1	TRBV25-1	NA
CASKGQGPPVGYTF	TGCGCCAGCAAGGGACAGGGGCCGCCGGTCGGCTACACCTTC	NA	TRBJ1-2	TRBV5-1	TRBD1
CASSVLNTEAFF	TGTGCCAGCTCAGTATTGAACACTGAAGCTTTCTTT	few	TRBJ1-1	TRBV18	NA
CASSQDRMGTVGGANVLTF	TGTGCCAGCAGCCAAGATCGTATGGGGACAGTCGGTGGGGCCAACGTCCTGACTTTC	NA	TRBJ2-6	TRBV4-2	TRBD1
CASSQDYTGIANTGELFF	TGTGCCAGCAGCCAAGATTACACAGGCATTGCGAACACCGGGGAGCTGTTTTTT	NA	TRBJ2-2	TRBV4-2	NA